The 22 T cell receptor beta chains below come from one sample, sequenced in a study of technical replicates of blood from a handful of donors. Generated by immunoSEQ multiplex PCR, the TCRdb table keeps only in-frame clones and is missing some. The sample includes about 60,000 clones, 90% to 95% seen only once; the top ten take approximately 4.5%. The sequenced sample was PBMCs. The source of these receptors is a human donor in good health. Some clones in this sample may be carry-over from other donors' samples.

The chain carries TRBV18 and TRBJ1-2; possibly TRBD1 for D (5 bases). Germline V gene lookup returns CDR1 KGHSH and CDR2 LQKENI. Trimming left V 2 bases short and J 3 bases short, with 7 bases between. The CDR3 has 13 residues. CDR3 loop: CASSPDRDYGYTF. CDR3 in DNA: TGTGCCAGCTCACCAGACAGAGACTATGGCTACACCTTC.

The J gene is TRBJ2-1, the V gene TRBV10-3; D remains ambiguous. The V end lost 4 bases, the J end lost 5 bases, and 9 bases lay between the germline ends. Germline CDR1 is ENHRY and CDR2 is SYGVKD. The CDR3 loop spans 13 amino acids. The CDR3 sequence is CAISGAENNEQFF. The CDR3 DNA reads as TGTGCCATCAGTGGTGCAGAAAACAATGAGCAGTTCTTC.

The rearrangement joins TRBV7-2 to TRBJ1-2; tentative D call: TRBD1 (6 bases). The V end was cut by 1 base, the J end by 3 bases, with 9 bases between. The CDR3 spans 14 residues. Germline CDR1 reads SGHTA; CDR2 reads FQGNSA. The CDR3 bases are TGTGCCAGCAGCTTAGAACAGGGTGACTATGGCTACACCTTC. Its protein product is CASSLEQGDYGYTF. The full variable domain, completed using reference TRBV7-2 and TRBJ1-2, is GAGVSQSPSNKVTEKGKDVELRCDPISGHTALYWYRQSLGQGLEFLIYFQGNSAPDKSGLPSDRFSAERTGGSVSTLTIQRTQQEDSAVYLCASSLEQGDYGYTFGSGTRLTVV.

By share, this clone counts as medium-sized (0.01 to 0.1%). The genes are TRBV6-6 and TRBJ2-1; a weak D match, TRBD1 (5 bases). CDR1 MNHNY and CDR2 SVGAGI come from the germline V gene (reference sequence). V dropped 2 bases and J dropped 0 bases, with 5 bases sitting between them. The CDR3 has 14 residues. The CDR3 DNA sequence: TGTGCCAGCAGTTACCAGGGCTCCTACAATGAGCAGTTCTTC. Its translation: CASSYQGSYNEQFF.

The V and J genes are TRBV4-1 and TRBJ1-2; D unresolved. The CDR3 consists of 13 residues. Germline loops: CDR1 MGHRA, CDR2 YSYEKL. V gave up 0 bases and J gave up 2 bases, with 4 bases separating them. DNA of the CDR3: TGCGCCAGCAGCCAAGACAGGAACTATGGCTACACCTTC. As protein: CASSQDRNYGYTF.

The CDR3, as DNA: TGTGCCAGCAGCCTGGGCCCCCTTGGCAACACTGAAGCTTTCTTT. Translation gives CASSLGPLGNTEAFF. V usage is TRBV11-1 and J usage is TRBJ1-1; D is unresolved. Germline V gene sequence: CDR1 SGHAT, CDR2 FQDESV (reference sequence). The V end lost 5 bases, the J end lost 2 bases, and 15 bases lay between the germline ends. The CDR3 runs to 15 residues.

The chain links TRBV6-5 to TRBJ2-1; 8 nucleotides match TRBD1. Germline CDR1 is MNHEY and CDR2 is SVGAGI. The ends lost 6 bases at V and 10 bases at J; junction bases unmatched: 8. The CDR3 length is 13 residues. CDR3 sequence (DNA): TGTGCCAGCAGCAGGACAGGGTCGGGAGAGCAGTTCTTC. It specifies CASSRTGSGEQFF.

This clone occurred once. The J gene is TRBJ2-7, the V gene TRBV19; D may be TRBD2 (6 bases). The length of the CDR3 is 13 residues. V lost 1 base and J lost 5, with 9 bases in between. Germline CDR1 is LNHDA and CDR2 is SQIVND (reference sequence). CDR3 DNA: TGTGCCAGTAGTATAGGGAGGGAGAACGAGCAGTACTTC. Its translation is CASSIGRENEQYF. The full variable domain, in which reference TRBV19 and TRBJ2-7 provide the parts outside the CDR3, is DGGITQSPKYLFRKEGQNVTLSCEQNLNHDAMYWYRQDPGQGLRLIYYSQIVNDFQKGDIAEGYSVSREKKESFPLTVTSAQKNPTAFYLCASSIGRENEQYFGPGTRLTVT.

The J gene is TRBJ1-1, the V gene TRBV5-6; 8 bases match TRBD1. This CDR3 is built from 13 residues. Germline values: CDR1 SGHDT, CDR2 YYEEEE. V trimming: 4 bases; J trimming: 4 bases; junction bases outside the gene matches: 3. CDR3 nucleotide sequence: TGTGCCAGCAGCCAGGGGGCGGGCACTGAAGCTTTCTTT. The encoded protein is CASSQGAGTEAFF.

The V and J genes are TRBV2 and TRBJ2-5, with a possible D match to TRBD2 (5 bases). V was cut by 4 bases and J by 6 bases, with 12 bases left in between. The germline CDR1 and CDR2 sequences are SNHLY and FYNNEI. The CDR3 is 13 residues long. CDR3 loop: CASSVGLTQTQYF. DNA for the CDR3: TGTGCCAGCAGTGTCGGACTGACCCAGACCCAGTACTTC.

This clone was observed a single time. This sequence joins TRBV7-2 and TRBJ2-2; the match to TRBD1 covers 11 bases. Germline CDR1 is SGHTA and CDR2 is FQGNSA. The CDR3 is 13 residues long. Germline trimming cut 11 bases from V and 6 bases from J; bases unmatched to any gene: 5. CDR3 coding DNA: TGTGCCTCCGGGACAGGGGGGTCCGGGGAGCTGTTTTTT. It codes for CASGTGGSGELFF. The whole variable domain, remainder taken from reference TRBV7-2 and TRBJ2-2, is GAGVSQSPSNKVTEKGKDVELRCDPISGHTALYWYRQSLGQGLEFLIYFQGNSAPDKSGLPSDRFSAERTGGSVSTLTIQRTQQEDSAVYLCASGTGGSGELFFGEGSRLTVL.

This sequence joins TRBV5-5 and TRBJ2-7, with D perhaps matching TRBD1 (6 bases). Trimming took 4 bases from V and 2 from J, leaving 10 bases between them. The germline gives CDR1 SGHKS, CDR2 YYEKEE (reference sequence). The CDR3 totals 13 residues. The chain's CDR3 is CASSRTEAYEQYF. In DNA form, the CDR3 reads TGTGCCAGCAGCCGGACAGAAGCCTACGAGCAGTACTTC.

V is TRBV6-1 and J is TRBJ2-1; 13 bases match TRBD2. The CDR3 spans 15 residues. CDR1 MNHNS and CDR2 SASEGT come from the germline V gene. The junction had 5 bases not matched to a gene; V was cut back by 4 bases and J by 8 bases. The CDR3 sequence is CASSGLAGGIYEQFF. The CDR3 DNA reads TGTGCCAGCAGTGGACTAGCGGGAGGTATTTATGAGCAGTTCTTC.

V and J are TRBV4-1 and TRBJ2-3; TRBD2 agrees at 8 bases. Germline V gene lookup returns CDR1 MGHRA and CDR2 YSYEKL. J was trimmed by 3 bases and V by 1 base; bases with no gene match: 6. This CDR3 comprises 16 residues. In DNA, the CDR3 is TGCGCCAGCAGCCAAGGAAGCGGGAGTGGTACAGATACGCAGTATTTT. This translates into CASSQGSGSGTDTQYF.

This clone was found a few times. The rearrangement uses TRBV18 and TRBJ2-7; 7 nucleotides match TRBD1. Trimming at V came to 5 bases and at J to 3 bases, leaving 4 bases not matched to a gene. Germline lookup yields CDR1 KGHSH and CDR2 LQKENI. The length of the CDR3 is 13 residues. This chain's CDR3 is CASSSSGGYEQYF. CDR3 nucleotide sequence: TGTGCCAGCTCATCCTCAGGGGGCTACGAGCAGTACTTC.

CDR3 residues: CASSFFVRAVKNEQFF. The CDR3 DNA sequence: TGTGCCAGCAGCTTTTTTGTCAGGGCGGTGAAAAATGAGCAGTTCTTC. The rearrangement joins TRBV11-1 to TRBJ2-1; tentatively, D is TRBD1 (5 bases). CDR3 length: 16 residues. Trimming cost V 3 bases and J 7 bases, with 19 bases left between them. Per the germline V gene, CDR1 is SGHAT and CDR2 is FQDESV (reference sequence).

The chain is built from TRBV7-6 and TRBJ2-1; 10 bases are a match to TRBD2. Trimming removed 1 base from V and 7 bases from J; junction bases left unmatched: 13. The CDR3 is 18 amino acids. The germline CDR1 and CDR2 sequences are SGHVS and FNYEAQ. The CDR3 region has the DNA TGTGCCAGCAGCTTAGAAGTCCGGATTAGCGGGAGGAGGAATGAGCAGTTCTTC. Translation: CASSLEVRISGRRNEQFF.

V gene TRBV2 combines with J gene TRBJ2-6; a weak D match, TRBD2 (6 bases). Germline CDR1 SNHLY, CDR2 FYNNEI. There are 16 residues in the CDR3. V lost 7 bases to trimming and J lost 8 bases, with 21 bases between them. CDR3 sequence reads: CASKGGIVGGTNVLTF. Here the CDR3 DNA reads TGTGCCAGCAAAGGTGGGATAGTAGGAGGGACCAACGTCCTGACTTTC.

This clone was detected only a few times. The chain carries TRBV11-3 and TRBJ1-3; TRBD1 matches 7 bases. This CDR3 spans 17 amino acids. CDR1 is SGHNT and CDR2 is YENEEA in the germline V gene. The V and J ends lost 1 base and 8 bases, in that order; junction bases with no gene match: 14. CDR3 coding DNA: TGTGCCAGCAGCTTAGGGGAACCCGGACAGGCAGCGGACACCATATATTTT. It is translated as CASSLGEPGQAADTIYF. Filled out from reference TRBV11-3 and TRBJ1-3, the complete variable domain reads EAGVVQSPRYKIIEKKQPVAFWCNPISGHNTLYWYLQNLGQGPELLIRYENEEAVDDSQLPKDRFSAERLKGVDSTLKIQPAELGDSAVYLCASSLGEPGQAADTIYFGEGSWLTVV.

The V and J genes are TRBV30 and TRBJ1-2; 7 nucleotides match TRBD1. Germline V CDR1 and CDR2: GTSNPN, SVGIG (reference sequence). The ends lost 4 bases at V and 7 bases at J; junction bases unmatched: 6. There are 12 residues in the CDR3. For the CDR3, the DNA is TGTGCCTGGAACACAGGGGCCTCTGGCTACACCTTC. It is translated as CAWNTGASGYTF.

The CDR3: CASSLSNRGGPPLHF. Written as DNA, the CDR3 is TGTGCCAGCAGCCTAAGCAACAGGGGAGGTCCACCCCTCCACTTT. V and J are TRBV13 and TRBJ1-6, with 7 bases that match TRBD1. CDR3 length equals 15 residues. Trimming took 5 bases from V and 11 from J; bases not matched to a gene: 12. CDR1 is PRHDT, CDR2 FYEKMQ, per germline (reference sequence).

The chain employs TRBV27 and TRBJ2-7; 7 bases map to TRBD2. J lost 0 bases, V lost 6 bases, and 5 bases had no gene match. Germline V gives CDR1 MNHEY, CDR2 SMNVEV (reference sequence). The CDR3 runs to 14 residues. CDR3 sequence: CASRSGIYSYEQYF. CDR3 bases: TGTGCCAGCAGGAGCGGGATCTACTCCTACGAGCAGTACTTC.